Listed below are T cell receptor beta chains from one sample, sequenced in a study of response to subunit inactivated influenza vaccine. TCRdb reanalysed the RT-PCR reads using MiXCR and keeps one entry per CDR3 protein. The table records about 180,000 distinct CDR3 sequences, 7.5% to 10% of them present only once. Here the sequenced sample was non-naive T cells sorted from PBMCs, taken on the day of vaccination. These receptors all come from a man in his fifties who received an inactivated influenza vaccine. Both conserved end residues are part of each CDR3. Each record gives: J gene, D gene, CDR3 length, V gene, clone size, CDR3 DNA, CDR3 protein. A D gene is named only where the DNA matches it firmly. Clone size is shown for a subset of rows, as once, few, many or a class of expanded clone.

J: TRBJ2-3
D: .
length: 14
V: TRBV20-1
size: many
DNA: TGCAGTGCCTTTCGACAGGCGAGCACAGATACGCAGTATTTT
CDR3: CSAFRQASTDTQYF

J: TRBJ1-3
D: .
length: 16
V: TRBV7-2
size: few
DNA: TGTGCCAGCAGCGTCCTTGCGGGAGGGTCTGGAAACACCATATATTTT
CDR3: CASSVLAGGSGNTIYF

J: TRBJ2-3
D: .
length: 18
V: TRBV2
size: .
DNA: TGTGCCAGCAGTCCCGTCCCCGGGACTTCGCGTGGCACAGATACGCAGTATTTT
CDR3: CASSPVPGTSRGTDTQYF

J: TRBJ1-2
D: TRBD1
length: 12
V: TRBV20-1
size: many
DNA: TGCAGTGCGGCGGGACAGGCGGATGGCTACACCTTC
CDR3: CSAAGQADGYTF

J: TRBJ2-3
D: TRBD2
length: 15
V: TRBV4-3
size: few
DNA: TGCGCCAGCAGCCAGGGACTAGGGAGCACAGATACGCAGTATTTT
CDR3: CASSQGLGSTDTQYF

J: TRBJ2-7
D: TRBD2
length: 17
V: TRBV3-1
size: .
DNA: TGTGCCAGCAGCGCTTCCCGTCTTAGCGGGAGTTGGTCCGAGCAGTACTTC
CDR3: CASSASRLSGSWSEQYF

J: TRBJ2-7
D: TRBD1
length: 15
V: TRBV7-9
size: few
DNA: TGTGCCAGCAGCTCAGACACTCAGGGGGTCTACGAGCAGTACTTC
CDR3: CASSSDTQGVYEQYF

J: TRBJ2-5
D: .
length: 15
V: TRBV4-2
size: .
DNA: TGTGCCAGCAGCCGGACCGGGACCCCGGAAGAGACCCAGTACTTC
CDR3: CASSRTGTPEETQYF

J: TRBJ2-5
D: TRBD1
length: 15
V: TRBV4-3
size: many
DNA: TGCGCCAGCAGCCAAGAAGACAACAGGGGAGAGACCCAGTACTTC
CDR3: CASSQEDNRGETQYF

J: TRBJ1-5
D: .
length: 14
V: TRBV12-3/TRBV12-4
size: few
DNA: TGTGCCAGCAGTCGACTGAATAGCAATCAGCCCCAGCATTTT
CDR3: CASSRLNSNQPQHF

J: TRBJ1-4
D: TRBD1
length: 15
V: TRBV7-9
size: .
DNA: TGTGCCAGCAACCCGACAGGGTCCAAAGGGGGAAAACTGTTTTTT
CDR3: CASNPTGSKGGKLFF

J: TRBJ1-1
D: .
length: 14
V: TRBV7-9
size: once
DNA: TGTGCCAGCAGCTTACCAGGGCCGAACACTGAAGCTTTCTTT
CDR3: CASSLPGPNTEAFF

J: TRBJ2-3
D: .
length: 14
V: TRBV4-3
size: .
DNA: TGCGCCAGCAGCCAAGAGCTCGGACCCCATACGCAGTATTTT
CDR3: CASSQELGPHTQYF

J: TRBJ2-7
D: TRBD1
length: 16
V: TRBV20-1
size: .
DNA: TGCAGTGCTAGAAATCCGGGACAGGGGTCCTCCTACGAGCAGTACTTC
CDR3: CSARNPGQGSSYEQYF

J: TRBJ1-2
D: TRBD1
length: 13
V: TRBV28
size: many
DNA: TGTGCCAGCTGGGACAGCAGGAACTATGGCTACACCTTC
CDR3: CASWDSRNYGYTF

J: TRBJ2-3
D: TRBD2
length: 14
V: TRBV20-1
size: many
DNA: TGCAGTGCTACGAGCGGGAGAGCTACAGATACGCAGTATTTT
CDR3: CSATSGRATDTQYF

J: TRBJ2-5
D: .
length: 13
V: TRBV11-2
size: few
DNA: TGTGCCAGCAGCTTGGCCTTAACGGAGACCCAGTACTTC
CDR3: CASSLALTETQYF

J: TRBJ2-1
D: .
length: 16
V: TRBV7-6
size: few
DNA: TGTGCCAGCAGCGCCCTGGACAGAGCTTCCTACAATGAGCAGTTCTTC
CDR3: CASSALDRASYNEQFF

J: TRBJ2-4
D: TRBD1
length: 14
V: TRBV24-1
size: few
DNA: TGTGCCACCTCTGACAGGGGGGCCAAAAACATTCAGTACTTC
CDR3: CATSDRGAKNIQYF

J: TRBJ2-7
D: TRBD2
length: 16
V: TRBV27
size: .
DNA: TGTGCCAGCAGTACCCCCTTAGCGGGAGGGCGGTGGGAGCAGTACTTC
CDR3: CASSTPLAGGRWEQYF

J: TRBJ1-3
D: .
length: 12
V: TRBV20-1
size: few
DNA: TGCAGTGCCCCGTACTCTGGAAACACCATATATTTT
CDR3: CSAPYSGNTIYF

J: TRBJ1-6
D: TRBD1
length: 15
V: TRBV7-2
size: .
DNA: TGTGCCAGCAGCAACAGGGGCCCCTATAATTCACCCCTCCACTTT
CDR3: CASSNRGPYNSPLHF

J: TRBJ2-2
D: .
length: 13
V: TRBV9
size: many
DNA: TGTGCCAGCAGCGTAGAATCTGCCGGGGAGCTGTTTTTT
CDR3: CASSVESAGELFF

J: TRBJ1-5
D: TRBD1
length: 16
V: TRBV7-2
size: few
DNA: TGTGCCAGCAGCCAGGGACAGGCTAGATTGAATCAGCCCCAGCATTTT
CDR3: CASSQGQARLNQPQHF

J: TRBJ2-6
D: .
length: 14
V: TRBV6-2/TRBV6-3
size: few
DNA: TGTGCCAGCGGGCACACCTCTGGGGCCAACGTCCTGACTTTC
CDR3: CASGHTSGANVLTF

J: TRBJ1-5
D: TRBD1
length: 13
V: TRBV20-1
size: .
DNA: TGCAGTGCGATGGGACAGCTGAATCAGCCCCAGCATTTT
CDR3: CSAMGQLNQPQHF

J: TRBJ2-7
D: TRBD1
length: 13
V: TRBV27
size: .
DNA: TGTGCCAGCAGTGAAGACTCCAGGGGGGAGCAGTACTTC
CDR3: CASSEDSRGEQYF

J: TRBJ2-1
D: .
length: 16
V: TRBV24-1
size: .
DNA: TGTGCCACCAGTGAATCCGGACGGAACTCCTACAATGAGCAGTTCTTC
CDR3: CATSESGRNSYNEQFF

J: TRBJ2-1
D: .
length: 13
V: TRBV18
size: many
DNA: TGTGCCAGCTCACCAGTTGTTTACAATGAGCAGTTCTTC
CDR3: CASSPVVYNEQFF

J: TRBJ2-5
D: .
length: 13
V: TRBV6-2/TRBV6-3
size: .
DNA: TGTGCCAGCAGTTCCCCGTTACTGGAGACCCAGTACTTC
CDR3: CASSSPLLETQYF

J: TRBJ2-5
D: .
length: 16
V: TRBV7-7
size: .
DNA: TGTGCCAGCAGCTTGGATATAGCCTTCACCGGATGGACCCAGTACTTC
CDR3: CASSLDIAFTGWTQYF

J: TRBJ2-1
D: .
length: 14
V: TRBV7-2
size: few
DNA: TGTGCCAGCAGCAGATCCCTCGGCGGAAATGAGCAGTTCTTC
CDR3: CASSRSLGGNEQFF

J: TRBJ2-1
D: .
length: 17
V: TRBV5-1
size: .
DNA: TGCGCCAGCAGCTTGTCTGCGGGGCGAGAAATCTACAATGAGCAGTTCTTC
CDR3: CASSLSAGREIYNEQFF

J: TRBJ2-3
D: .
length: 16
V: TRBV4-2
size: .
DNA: TGTGCCAGCAGCCAAGCCGCTAAGCGGACCATAGATACGCAGTATTTT
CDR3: CASSQAAKRTIDTQYF

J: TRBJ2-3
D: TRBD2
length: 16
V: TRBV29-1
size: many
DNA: TGCAGCGTTGATCAAACTAGCGGAGGACGCACAGATACGCAGTATTTT
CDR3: CSVDQTSGGRTDTQYF

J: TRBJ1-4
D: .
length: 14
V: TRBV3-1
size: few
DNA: TGTGCCAGCAGCTACCATCTCACTAATGAAAAACTGTTTTTT
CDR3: CASSYHLTNEKLFF

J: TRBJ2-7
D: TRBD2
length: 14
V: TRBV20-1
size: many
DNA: TGCAGTGCTAGTTCCAGCGGGGACCCCTACGAGCAGTACTTC
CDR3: CSASSSGDPYEQYF

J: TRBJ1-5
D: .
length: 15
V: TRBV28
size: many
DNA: TGTGCCAGCAGTCGGACGACCGTCCGCAATCAGCCCCAGCATTTT
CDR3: CASSRTTVRNQPQHF

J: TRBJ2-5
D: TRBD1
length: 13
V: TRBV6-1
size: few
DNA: TGTGCCAGCATAAGGACAGGGGGAGAGACCCAGTACTTC
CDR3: CASIRTGGETQYF

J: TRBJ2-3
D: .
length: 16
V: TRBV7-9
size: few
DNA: TGTGCCAGCAGCTTATTTTCGCGGGGACTCACAGATACGCAGTATTTT
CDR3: CASSLFSRGLTDTQYF

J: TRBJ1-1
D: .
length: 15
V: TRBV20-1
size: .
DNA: TGCAGTGCTAGAGACCCCACGGATGGGGACACTGAAGCTTTCTTT
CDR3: CSARDPTDGDTEAFF

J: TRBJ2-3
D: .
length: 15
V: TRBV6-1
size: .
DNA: TGTGCCAGCAGTGAAGTAACTAGCAGCACAGATACGCAGTATTTT
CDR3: CASSEVTSSTDTQYF

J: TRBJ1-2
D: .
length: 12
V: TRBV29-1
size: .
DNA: TGCAGCGTTGAGGGGGCGGCCTATGGCTACACCTTC
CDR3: CSVEGAAYGYTF